This note documents a single T cell receptor (beta chain) sequence. Time point described: blood from clinic visit 5 months post-surgery; TSC patient then seizure free. CDR3 length: 15 residues. CDR1 is MDHEN and CDR2 is SYDVKM in the germline V gene. V lost 5 bases, J lost 6 bases, and 17 bases lay in between. This sample is drawn from a study of brain T cells in children with intractable seizures. Using immunoSEQ multiplex PCR, the repertoire was profiled, and TCRdb retains in-frame clones only, with some absent. The sample lists 300,000 to 400,000 clones, 85% to 95% occurring once. Sequenced here: peripheral blood, sampled more than 4 months after surgery. The source is a boy younger than two with tuberous sclerosis and intractable seizures. This chain joins TRBV28 and TRBJ2-1, with D possibly being TRBD2 (6 bases). The CDR3 nucleotides are TGTGCCAGCAGTCCGGCGGGACCGAGGGGCAATGAGCAGTTCTTC. The encoded protein is CASSPAGPRGNEQFF.